This TCR beta chain was captured by sequencing in a study of human T cells and chemical hapten exposure. Whole-study context: Weekly diphenylcyclopropenone doses were given to patients' scalps across the approximately 26-week study.

The CDR3 runs 20 residues. TCRdb used MiXCR to reprocess the RACE reads, holding one entry per CDR3 protein. There are roughly 200,000 distinct CDR3 sequences in the sample; approximately 24% occur only once, and about 2.5% lies in the top ten. Documented time point: patch test 3, about 24 weeks after DPC sensitization. Treatment reported: therapeutic diphenylcyclopropenone sensitization with weekly scalp DPC. Each patch-test visit's blood sample preceded patch application. The study enrolled 18 to 70-year-old alopecia patients suitable for DPC. The J gene is TRBJ1-1, the V gene TRBV21-1; the tabulated D call, TRBD1, remains unverified against the DNA. TRBV21-1 is deemed a pseudogene. This receptor was taken from a woman between 40 and 50 years old with alopecia areata. Some clones in this sample may be carry-over from other donors' samples. The material was whole blood, obtained in connection with sensitization to the hapten diphenylcyclopropenone (DPC). The CDR3 here is CASSKEGTGPPTKGGTEAFF. CDR3 nucleotide sequence: TGTGCCAGCAGCAAAGAGGGCACCGGGCCTCCGACCAAGGGCGGCACTGAAGCTTTCTTT.